This is a list of T cell receptor beta chains from one sample in a study of preoperative IRX-2 immunotherapy in early breast cancer. The assay was immunoSEQ multiplex PCR, and TCRdb's table has in-frame clones only and misses some. The sample holds 23,000 or so clones, 80% to 90% seen once. Sequencing used tumor tissue, obtained after IRX-2 immunotherapy. These receptors were collected from a human donor with breast cancer. Each CDR3 is given with its conserved first and last residue. D genes are given only for firm matches. Size is omitted from some rows. Given values are once, few, many or a class for expanded clones.

v_call	clone_size	j_call	d_call	cdr3_aa	cdr3_nt
TRBV19	-	TRBJ1-2	TRBD1	CASSTQTGGGGYTF	TGTGCCAGTAGTACGCAGACAGGGGGTGGTGGCTACACCTTC
TRBV5-4	few	TRBJ1-1	-	CASSLEVWGLEAFF	TGTGCCAGCAGCTTGGAGGTATGGGGTTTAGAAGCTTTCTTT
TRBV7-2	-	TRBJ1-3	-	CASSLGIENTIYF	TGTGCCAGCAGCTTGGGTATCGAAAACACCATATATTTT
TRBV7-9	-	TRBJ1-1	-	CASSFGPDKAFF	TGTGCCAGCAGCTTCGGGCCCGACAAGGCTTTCTTT
TRBV28	few	TRBJ2-7	-	CASSLSQFQQYF	TGTGCCAGCAGTTTATCCCAGTTTCAGCAGTACTTC
TRBV5-1	-	TRBJ2-3	-	CASSLDRNGADTQYF	TGCGCCAGCAGCTTGGACAGGAACGGCGCAGATACGCAGTATTTT
TRBV6-5	-	TRBJ2-7	-	CASSYRSSYEQYF	TGTGCCAGCAGTTACAGGAGCTCCTACGAGCAGTACTTC
TRBV19	-	TRBJ2-3	-	CASRINRGTDTQYF	TGTGCCAGTAGAATCAACCGAGGGACAGATACGCAGTATTTT
TRBV5-5	-	TRBJ2-1	-	CASSFGPGNDGSYNEQFF	TGTGCCAGCAGCTTCGGTCCCGGGAACGACGGCTCCTACAATGAGCAGTTCTTC
TRBV19	-	TRBJ2-5	-	CASSIENRGLETQYF	TGTGCCAGTAGTATAGAGAATCGGGGGCTTGAGACCCAGTACTTC
TRBV4-1	-	TRBJ2-7	-	CASSQGTEHYEQYF	TGCGCCAGCAGCCAGGGGACGGAACACTACGAGCAGTACTTC
TRBV5-4	-	TRBJ2-7	TRBD1	CASSLGDRVPQYF	TGTGCCAGCAGCTTGGGGGACAGGGTACCTCAGTACTTC
TRBV2	-	TRBJ2-7	TRBD1	CASSTGTGVEQYF	TGTGCCAGCAGTACCGGGACAGGGGTCGAGCAGTACTTC
TRBV12-2	-	TRBJ2-3	-	CASRLFGSSTDTQYF	TGTGCAAGTCGCTTATTTGGGTCTAGCACAGATACGCAGTATTTT
TRBV7-9	-	TRBJ1-3	-	CASSWGYPSGNTIYF	TGTGCCAGCAGCTGGGGCTACCCCTCCGGAAACACCATATATTTT
TRBV18	-	TRBJ1-4	-	CASSPGRRNEKLFF	TGTGCCAGCTCACCGGGACGTCGGAATGAAAAACTGTTTTTT
TRBV2	-	TRBJ2-3	-	CASSEYLGGTDTQYF	TGTGCCAGCAGTGAATACCTGGGGGGCACAGATACGCAGTATTTT
TRBV6-6	-	TRBJ1-3	TRBD1	CASTNRGGNTIYF	TGTGCCAGCACCAACAGGGGTGGAAACACCATATATTTT
TRBV5-1	-	TRBJ1-4	TRBD1	CASSTGDRVEKLFF	TGCGCCAGCAGCACCGGGGACAGGGTCGAAAAACTGTTTTTT
TRBV19	-	TRBJ2-1	-	CASSTKNEQFF	TGTGCCAGTAGTACGAAAAATGAGCAGTTCTTC
TRBV7-6	-	TRBJ2-3	-	CASSEAGGTDTQYF	TGTGCCAGCAGCGAAGCAGGGGGCACAGATACGCAGTATTTT
TRBV20-1	once	TRBJ2-1	-	CSARGFEQFF	TGCAGTGCCCGGGGCTTTGAGCAGTTCTTC